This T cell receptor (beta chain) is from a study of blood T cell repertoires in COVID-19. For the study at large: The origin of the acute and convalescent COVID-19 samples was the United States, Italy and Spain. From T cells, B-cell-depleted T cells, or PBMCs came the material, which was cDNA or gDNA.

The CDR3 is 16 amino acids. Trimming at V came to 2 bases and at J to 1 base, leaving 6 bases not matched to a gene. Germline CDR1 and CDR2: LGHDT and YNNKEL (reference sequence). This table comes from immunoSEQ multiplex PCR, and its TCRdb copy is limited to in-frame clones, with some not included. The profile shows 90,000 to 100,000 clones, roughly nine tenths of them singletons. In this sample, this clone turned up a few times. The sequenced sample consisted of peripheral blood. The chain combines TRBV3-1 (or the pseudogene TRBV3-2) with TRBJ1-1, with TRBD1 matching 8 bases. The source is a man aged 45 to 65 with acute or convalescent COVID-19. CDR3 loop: CASSQRDRSPNTEAFF. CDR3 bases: TGTGCCAGCAGCCAAAGGGACAGGTCTCCGAACACTGAAGCTTTCTTT.